The 30 T cell receptor beta chains below were found in one sample sequenced in a study of tumor and adjacent non-tumor tissue in lung cancer. No cell sorting was done before RNA was extracted from the tissue. TCRbeta libraries were built with three rounds of nested PCR, modified from ARM-PCR. TCRdb redid the calling of the multiplex PCR reads with MiXCR, one entry per CDR3 protein. The data show 120,000 or so distinct CDR3 sequences, with 60% to 70% seen just once and about 13% held by the top ten. What was sequenced was lung tumor tissue. These TCRs come from a man aged 25 to 45 with non-small cell lung cancer.

A word on this clonotype: The conserved phenylalanine or tryptophan is not found at the CDR3 terminus, so this likely reflects a read error. The chain joins TRBV20-1 to TRBJ1-2; 8 bases line up with TRBD1. Germline V gene lookup returns CDR1 DFQATT and CDR2 SNEGSKA (reference sequence). This CDR3 contains 17 residues. CDR3 sequence (DNA): TGCAGTACTAGGGTCGTGTCTGGACAGGGAGCTAACTATGGCTACACCATC. This sequence encodes CSTRVVSGQGANYGYTI.

The sample holds one count of this clonotype. This may be a read error: a much more frequent sequence differs by one nucleotide. V and J are TRBV6-2 or TRBV6-3 and TRBJ2-7; 7 nucleotides match TRBD2. This CDR3 has 15 residues. Per germline, CDR1 MNHEY and CDR2 SVGEGT. This CDR3 reads CASSERGANSYEQNF. The CDR3 DNA is TGTGCCAGCAGCGAGCGGGGTGCCAACTCCTACGAGCAGAACTTC.

Worth noting for this clonotype: Compared with germline, one end of the junction differs, possibly owing to a read error. The chain links TRBV11-3 to TRBJ2-7; perhaps TRBD2 as D (5 bases). Per germline, CDR1 SGHNT and CDR2 YENEEA. The CDR3 length is 14 residues. CDR3 nucleotide sequence: TGTGACAGCAGCTCTATCCTCCGGGGCTACGAGCAGTACTTC. This gives the protein CDSSSILRGYEQYF.

This clonotype appeared many times. V and J are TRBV20-1 and TRBJ2-1, with 10 bases aligning to TRBD2. V shed 6 bases, J shed 8 bases, and the junction held 13 bases outside the gene matches. The CDR3 totals 15 residues. The germline CDR1 and CDR2 sequences are DFQATT and SNEGSKA (reference sequence). CDR3 in DNA: TGCAGTGCCCCGAAGCGGGGGGGATCCGGGGATGAGCAGTTCTTC. Translating it yields CSAPKRGGSGDEQFF.

Points on this clonotype: An end of the junction differs from the germline gene, which may be a read error. The V and J genes are TRBV4-2 and TRBJ2-7; possible D gene TRBD2, 6 bases. The germline V gene encodes CDR1 LGHNA and CDR2 YNFKEQ. CDR3 size: 17 residues. The CDR3 DNA reads TGTGCCAGCAACCAAGATCTACTAGCTCAGAGACCCTACGAGCAGTACTTC. It encodes CASNQDLLAQRPYEQYF.

This chain uses TRBV11-2 with TRBJ1-5; TRBD1 is a possible D gene (6 bases). Germline lookup yields CDR1 SGHAT and CDR2 FQNNGV. Trimming shortened V by 5 bases and J by 16 bases, and 24 bases separated the two germline ends. The CDR3 is 14 amino acids. The CDR3 protein is CASSLSGDNQHQHF. CDR3 in DNA: TGTGCCAGCAGCCTATCTGGGGACAATCAGCACCAACATTTT.

This clonotype was observed many times. The chain has TRBV10-3 and TRBJ2-2; D possibly matches TRBD1 or TRBD2 (5 bases each). From germline, CDR1 is ENHRY and CDR2 SYGVKD. V was cut by 8 bases and J by 5 bases, with 15 bases left in between. The CDR3 loop spans 14 amino acids. CDR3 coding DNA: TGTGCCATCGCGGGCAGGGAAGGAACCGGGGAGCTGTTTTTT. The encoded protein is CAIAGREGTGELFF.

This clonotype was seen a few times. Relative to the germline gene, one junction end is altered; a read error may explain this. The J gene is TRBJ1-1, the V gene TRBV6-5, with D uncertain. Per the germline V gene, CDR1 is MNHEY and CDR2 is SVGAGI. The CDR3 totals 13 residues. CDR3 region: CTSSPRISTEAFF. CDR3 bases: TGTACCAGCAGTCCACGAATCTCAACTGAAGCTTTCTTT.

On this clonotype: This clone may be a read error of a much larger clone one base away. No conserved phenylalanine or tryptophan ends this CDR3, so it is likely a read error. V gene TRBV4-2 combines with J gene TRBJ1-1; no reliable D call. The CDR3 totals 13 residues. Per germline, CDR1 LGHNA and CDR2 YNFKEQ. The V gene lost 0 bases and the J gene lost 7 bases, with 9 bases spanning the gap. The CDR3 DNA reads TGTGCCAGCAGCCAAGAACAGACGGGTGAAGCTTTCATT. As protein: CASSQEQTGEAFI.

For this clonotype: It may be a read error: a sequence one base away is much more abundant. The chain combines TRBV20-1 with TRBJ2-1; TRBD2 matches at 13 bases. The CDR3 is made up of 20 amino acids. CDR1 is DFQATT, CDR2 SNEGSKA, per germline (reference sequence). The CDR3 spells CSARGGTSGRARWGPNEQLF. The CDR3 DNA reads TGCAGTGCTAGGGGGGGTACTAGCGGGAGGGCCCGTTGGGGCCCCAATGAGCAGCTCTTC.

This clonotype was observed a few times. This may come from a read error, since a much larger clone is one base off. The rearrangement uses TRBV29-1 and TRBJ2-5; D possibly uses TRBD1 or TRBD2 (6 bases each). Per germline, CDR1 SQVTM and CDR2 ANQGSEA. CDR3 length: 11 residues. V was cut by 5 bases and J by 9 bases, with 13 bases left in between. The chain's CDR3 is CSVRGEGAQYF. CDR3 sequence (DNA): TGCAGCGTTAGGGGGGAAGGGGCCCAGTACTTC.

This clonotype appeared a single time. One end of the junction varies from germline; a read error may be responsible. V is TRBV6-1 and J is TRBJ1-4; maybe TRBD1 (5 bases). The CDR3 has 14 residues. The germline CDR1 and CDR2 sequences are MNHNS and SASEGT. CDR3 sequence: CASSSGSTDEKPFF. The CDR3 DNA reads TGTGCCAGCAGCTCAGGGTCAACTGATGAAAAACCGTTTTTT.

This rearrangement joins TRBV30 to TRBJ2-1; D is undetermined. The CDR3 sequence is 14 residues long. V was shortened by 4 bases and J by 4 bases, with 14 bases between the two germline ends. CDR1 and CDR2 (germline): GTSNPN, SVGIG (reference sequence). The CDR3, as DNA: TGTGCCTGGAAGTCCAGATCCTGGTACAATGAGCAGTTCTTC. This encodes CAWKSRSWYNEQFF. The full variable domain, with the rest looked up from reference TRBV30 and TRBJ2-1, is SQTIHQWPATLVQPVGSPLSLECTVEGTSNPNLYWYRQAAGRGLQLLFYSVGIGQISSEVPQNLSASRPQDRQFILSSKKLLLSDSGFYLCAWKSRSWYNEQFFGPGTRLTVL.

About this clonotype itself: As the CDR3 is not closed by the conserved phenylalanine or tryptophan, this likely results from a read error. The V gene is TRBV20-1, the J gene TRBJ2-5; a possible D gene is TRBD2 (5 bases). CDR3 length equals 14 residues. Germline-derived CDR1 and CDR2 are DFQATT and SNEGSKA (reference sequence). CDR3 in DNA: TGCAGAGTCGCCCCCGCCCACCAAGAGGGGACCCAGTACTCT. It codes for CRVAPAHQEGTQYS.

This clonotype was observed at least ten times. The rearrangement uses TRBV6-6 and TRBJ1-1, with D uncertain. V lost 2 bases and J lost 0, with 13 bases in between. The V gene's germline CDR1 is MNHNY and CDR2 SVGAGI (reference sequence). This CDR3 spans 16 amino acids. CDR3: CASSYPGSGLNTEAFF. The CDR3 DNA sequence: TGTGCCAGCAGTTACCCGGGGTCGGGGTTGAACACTGAAGCTTTCTTT.

Remarks on this clonotype: The conserved phenylalanine or tryptophan is not found at the CDR3 terminus, so this likely reflects a read error. The J gene is TRBJ2-7, the V gene TRBV11-2; possibly TRBD1 for D (6 bases). Per germline, CDR1 SGHAT and CDR2 FQNNGV. The V gene lost 7 bases and the J gene lost 6 bases, with 16 bases spanning the gap. This CDR3 comprises 13 residues. The CDR3 DNA is TGTGCCAGCACCTCGACAGGCCGAGGCGAGCAGTACCTC. This sequence encodes CASTSTGRGEQYL.

This clonotype was observed at least ten times. The chain carries TRBV7-9 and TRBJ1-5, with no clear D. V shed 2 bases and J shed 6 bases, with 11 bases lying between them. Germline V gene lookup returns CDR1 SEHNR and CDR2 FQNEAQ (reference sequence). CDR3 length: 14 residues. CDR3 DNA sequence: TGTGCCAGCAGCTTATCGGACGGGAGTCAGCCCCAGCATTTT. Its translation: CASSLSDGSQPQHF.

A remark on this clonotype: This may be a read error: a much more frequent sequence differs by one nucleotide. The chain combines TRBV4-3 with TRBJ2-3; TRBD1 is a possible D gene (5 bases). The germline V gene encodes CDR1 LGHNA and CDR2 YSLEER. This CDR3 is built from 13 residues. The V end lost 3 bases, the J end lost 2 bases, and 6 bases lay between the germline ends. The CDR3 loop reads CASSQTATDTQYF. The CDR3 DNA follows: TGCGCCAGCAGCCAGACAGCCACAGATACGCAGTATTTT.

This clonotype came up many times. The V call is TRBV6-5, the J call TRBJ2-1, with 12 bases fitting TRBD2. This CDR3 region has 15 residues. With V trimmed by 0 bases and J by 8 bases, 2 bases remained unmatched. CDR1 is MNHEY and CDR2 is SVGAGI in the germline V gene. CDR3 sequence reads: CASSYSLAGGYEQFF. The DNA of the CDR3 is TGTGCCAGCAGTTACTCGCTAGCGGGAGGGTATGAGCAGTTCTTC.

The table lists this clonotype with a few counts. The CDR3 coding sequence is TGTGCCAGCAGTTTATCCGGGTTTGGTAGAAACACCATATATTTT. It encodes CASSLSGFGRNTIYF. The rearrangement links TRBV12-3 or TRBV12-4 to TRBJ1-3; D not certain. This CDR3 spans 15 amino acids. The V end was cut by 2 bases, the J end by 5 bases, with 13 bases between.

As regards this clonotype: This may come from a read error, since a much larger clone is one base off. V is TRBV20-1 and J is TRBJ2-2, with TRBD2 matching over 11 bases. Germline CDR1 reads DFQATT; CDR2 reads SNEGSKA (reference sequence). This CDR3 comprises 16 residues. This chain's CDR3 is CSAASGTSGFTGELLF. Here the CDR3 DNA reads TGCAGTGCCGCGTCTGGGACTAGCGGATTCACCGGGGAGCTGTTATTT.

A word on this clonotype: This may come from a read error, since a much larger clone is one base off. The rearrangement uses TRBV6-6 and TRBJ2-7; D is unclear. CDR1 and CDR2 (germline): MNHNY, SVGAGI (reference sequence). CDR3 length: 13 amino acids. The V gene lost 2 bases and the J gene lost 4 bases, with 9 bases spanning the gap. The CDR3 DNA reads TGTGCCAGCAGTTACCAGGAGCAGTACGAGCAGTACTTC. Its translation is CASSYQEQYEQYF.

Remarks on this clonotype: Given a much more abundant clone one base away, this may be a read error. Since no conserved phenylalanine or tryptophan closes the CDR3, a read error is the likely cause. The chain links TRBV28 to TRBJ2-3; D possibly corresponds to TRBD1 (5 bases). The ends were cut back, 5 bases at V and 3 bases at J, with 15 bases in the middle. Germline V gene lookup returns CDR1 MDHEN and CDR2 SYDVKM. This CDR3 has 15 amino acids. CDR3 in DNA: TGTGCCAGCAGTCCACCAGGGTTAGCAACAGATACGCAGTATTTG. It is translated as CASSPPGLATDTQYL.

Regarding this clonotype: An end of the junction does not agree with germline; a read error may underlie this. This sequence joins TRBV11-3 and TRBJ2-3; 8 nucleotides agree with TRBD2. The CDR3 runs 15 residues. Germline values: CDR1 SGHNT, CDR2 YENEEA. The CDR3 is CVSNHPRGGLDTQYF. In DNA, the CDR3 is TGTGTCAGCAACCACCCCCGCGGGGGGCTGGATACGCAGTATTTC. The full variable domain, completed using reference TRBV11-3 and TRBJ2-3, is EAGVVQSPRYKIIEKKQPVAFWCNPISGHNTLYWYLQNLGQGPELLIRYENEEAVDDSQLPKDRFSAERLKGVDSTLKIQPAELGDSAVYLCVSNHPRGGLDTQYFGPGTRLTVL.

To note about this clonotype: Germline and junction disagree at one end, which may indicate a read error. This rearrangement joins TRBV11-3 to TRBJ2-2, with 9 bases identical to TRBD2. The CDR3 has 19 amino acids. Germline lookup yields CDR1 SGHNT and CDR2 YENEEA. In DNA, the CDR3 is TGTGCCAGCAGCTTAGGTATGGTCGGGCGGGAGGGTAACACCGGGAAGCTGTTTTTT. Translated: CASSLGMVGREGNTGKLFF.

This clonotype was seen a handful of times. A much larger clone differs from this one at a single base, so this may be a read error. The J gene is TRBJ1-5, the V gene TRBV20-1, with a possible D match to TRBD1 (5 bases). Trimming took 2 bases from V and 2 from J, leaving 13 bases between them. The CDR3 runs 15 residues. The germline V gene has CDR1 DFQATT and CDR2 SNEGSKA (reference sequence). CDR3 in DNA: TGCAGTGCTAGATACAGGTGTGGGGGCAATCAGCCCCAGCATTTT. Translated, it gives CSARYRCGGNQPQHF.

The CDR3 nucleotides are TGCAGTGCTCGCCAGGGCATTACAGGCCACACCTTC. Its protein product is CSARQGITGHTF. The rearrangement uses TRBV20-1 and TRBJ1-2, with a tentative D call TRBD1 (5 bases). V was clipped by 5 bases and J by 12 bases, with 19 bases between them. The CDR3 has 12 amino acids. The germline gives CDR1 DFQATT, CDR2 SNEGSKA (reference sequence).

A note on this clonotype: This likely comes from a read error, as the CDR3 has no conserved phenylalanine or tryptophan at its end. The chain employs TRBV6-5 and TRBJ1-2; D remains ambiguous. The CDR3 length is 14 residues. CDR1 and CDR2 (germline): MNHEY, SVGAGI. The CDR3: CTSSLQREANGYTI. CDR3 bases: TGTACCAGCAGTCTTCAGAGAGAGGCGAATGGCTACACCATC.

The chain has TRBV29-1 and TRBJ1-2, with TRBD1 as a possible D gene (5 bases). V lost 6 bases and J lost 4, with 9 bases in between. Germline V gives CDR1 SQVTM, CDR2 ANQGSEA. CDR3 length: 11 amino acids. The CDR3 DNA reads as TGCAGCGTCCTGAGGGGCTATGGCTACACCTTC. It specifies CSVLRGYGYTF.

The chain uses TRBV6-5 and TRBJ2-5, with D maybe TRBD2 (5 bases). Trimming stripped 5 bases from V and 9 bases from J, with 16 bases between. Germline values: CDR1 MNHEY, CDR2 SVGAGI. The CDR3 is 13 residues long. CDR3 sequence: CASSRWRSEAQYF. CDR3 nucleotides: TGTGCCAGCAGTCGTTGGAGGTCGGAGGCCCAGTACTTC.